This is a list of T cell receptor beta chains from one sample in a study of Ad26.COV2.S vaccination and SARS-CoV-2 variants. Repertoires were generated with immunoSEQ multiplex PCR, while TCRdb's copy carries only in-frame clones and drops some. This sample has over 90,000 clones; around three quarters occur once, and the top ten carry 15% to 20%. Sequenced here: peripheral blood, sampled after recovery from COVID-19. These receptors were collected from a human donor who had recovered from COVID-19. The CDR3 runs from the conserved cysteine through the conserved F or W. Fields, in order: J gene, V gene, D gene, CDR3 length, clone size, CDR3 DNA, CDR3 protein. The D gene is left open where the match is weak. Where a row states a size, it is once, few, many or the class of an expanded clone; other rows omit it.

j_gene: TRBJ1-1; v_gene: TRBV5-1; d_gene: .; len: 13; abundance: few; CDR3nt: TGCGCCAGCAGCCCCCAGACGAACACTGAAGCTTTCTTT; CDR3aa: CASSPQTNTEAFF
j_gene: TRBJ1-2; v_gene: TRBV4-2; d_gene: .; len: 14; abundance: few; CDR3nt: TGTGCCAGCAGCCAAGACCTGGGGTTCTATGGCTACACCTTC; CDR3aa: CASSQDLGFYGYTF
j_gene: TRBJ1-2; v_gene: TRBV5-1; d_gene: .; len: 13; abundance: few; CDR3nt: TGCGCCAGCAGTCCTGCTTTGGGGAGAGGCTACACCTTC; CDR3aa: CASSPALGRGYTF
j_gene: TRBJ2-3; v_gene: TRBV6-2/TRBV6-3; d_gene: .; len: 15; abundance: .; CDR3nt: TGTGCCAGCAGTTACGAACGGGGGCTCACAGATACGCAGTATTTT; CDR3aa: CASSYERGLTDTQYF
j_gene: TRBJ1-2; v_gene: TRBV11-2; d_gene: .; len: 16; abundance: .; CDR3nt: TGTGCCAGCAGCTTAGCAGGAGGGAGATCCAGTTATGGCTACACCTTC; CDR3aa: CASSLAGGRSSYGYTF
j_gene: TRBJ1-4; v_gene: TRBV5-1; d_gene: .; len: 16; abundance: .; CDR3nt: TGCGCCAGCAGCTGGGGTACGTCAGGAGTTAATGAAAAACTGTTTTTT; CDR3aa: CASSWGTSGVNEKLFF
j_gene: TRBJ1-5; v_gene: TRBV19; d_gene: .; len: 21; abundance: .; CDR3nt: TGTGCCAGTAGTATAGATCTCCGGGACATGGGACATGTGGGGGGCAATCAGCCCCAGCATTTT; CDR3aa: CASSIDLRDMGHVGGNQPQHF
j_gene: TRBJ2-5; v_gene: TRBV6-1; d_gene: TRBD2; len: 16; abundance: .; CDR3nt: TGTGCCAGCAGTGAAGGGGCGACTAGCGGGCAAGAGACCCAGTACTTC; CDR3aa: CASSEGATSGQETQYF
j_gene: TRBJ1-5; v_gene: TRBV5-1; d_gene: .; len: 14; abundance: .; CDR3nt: TGCGCCAGCAGCTTTGGGGGGGACGATCAGCCCCAGCATTTT; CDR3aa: CASSFGGDDQPQHF
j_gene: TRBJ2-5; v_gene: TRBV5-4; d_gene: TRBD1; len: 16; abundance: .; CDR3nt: TGTGCCAGCAGCCCGGGACAGGGAATGTCCCAAGAGACCCAGTACTTC; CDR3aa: CASSPGQGMSQETQYF
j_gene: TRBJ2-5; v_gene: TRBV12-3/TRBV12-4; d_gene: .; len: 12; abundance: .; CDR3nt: TGTGCCAGCAGGCAGGGAGGAGAGACCCAGTACTTC; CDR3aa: CASRQGGETQYF
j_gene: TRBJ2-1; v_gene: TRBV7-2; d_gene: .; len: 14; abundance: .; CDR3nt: TGTGCCAGCAGCTTAGCGCAGGGTAAGAATGAGCAGTTCTTC; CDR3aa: CASSLAQGKNEQFF
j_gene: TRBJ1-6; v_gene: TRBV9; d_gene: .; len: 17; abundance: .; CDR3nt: TGTGCCAGCAGCGTGACCCCCCGGGCAAGCGATCATTCACCCCTCCACTTT; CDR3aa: CASSVTPRASDHSPLHF
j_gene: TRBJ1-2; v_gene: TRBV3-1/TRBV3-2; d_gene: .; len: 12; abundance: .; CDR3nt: TGTGCCAGCAGCCAAGAAATGATTTCGCCGGCCTTC; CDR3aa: CASSQEMISPAF
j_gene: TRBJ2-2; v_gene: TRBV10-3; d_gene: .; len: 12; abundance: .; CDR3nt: TGTGCCTTCGGTCCGAACACCGGGGAGCTGTTTTTT; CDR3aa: CAFGPNTGELFF
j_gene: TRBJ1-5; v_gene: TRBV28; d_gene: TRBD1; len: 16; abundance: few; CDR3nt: TGTGCCAGCAGTTCACTTTGGACAGGGGCGAATCAGCCCCAGCATTTT; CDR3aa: CASSSLWTGANQPQHF
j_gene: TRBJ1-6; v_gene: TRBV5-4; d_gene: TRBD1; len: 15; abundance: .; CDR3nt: TGTGCCAGCAGCTTGGGAGGGGGCCGGGGGTCACCCCTCCACTTT; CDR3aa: CASSLGGGRGSPLHF
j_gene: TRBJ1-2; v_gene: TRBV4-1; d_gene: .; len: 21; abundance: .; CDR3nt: TGCGCCAGCAGCCAAGATACCCACCCCACGTACGGGTTAAGAAGGAGCTATGGCTACACCTTC; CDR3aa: CASSQDTHPTYGLRRSYGYTF
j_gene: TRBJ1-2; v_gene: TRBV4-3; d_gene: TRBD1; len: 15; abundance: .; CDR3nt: TGCGCCAGCAGCCAAGAAAGGGCAGGGGGCGGTGGCTACACCTTC; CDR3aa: CASSQERAGGGGYTF
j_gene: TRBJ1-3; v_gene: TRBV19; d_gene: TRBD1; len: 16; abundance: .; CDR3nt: TGTGCCAGTAGTTCCGGCTCAGGGGGCCATGGAAACACCATATATTTT; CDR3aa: CASSSGSGGHGNTIYF
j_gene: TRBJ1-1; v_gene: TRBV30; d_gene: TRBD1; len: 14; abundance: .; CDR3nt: TGTGCCTCTATACTGGACAGGGGGGGTGGTGAAGCTTTCTTT; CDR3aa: CASILDRGGGEAFF
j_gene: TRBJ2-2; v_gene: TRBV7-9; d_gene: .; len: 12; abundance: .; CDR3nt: TGTGCCAGCAGTGCAGGGGCCGGGGAGCTGTTTTTT; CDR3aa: CASSAGAGELFF
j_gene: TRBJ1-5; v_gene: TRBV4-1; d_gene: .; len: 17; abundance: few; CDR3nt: TGCGCCAGCAGCCAAGGGGTTTTCGGGGAACTGAATCAGCCCCAGCATTTT; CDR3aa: CASSQGVFGELNQPQHF
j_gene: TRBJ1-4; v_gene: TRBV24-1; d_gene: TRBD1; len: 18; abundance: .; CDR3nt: TGTGCCACCAGTGACCTTATGGACAACAGGGGGCTAGGGTTGAAACTGTTTTTT; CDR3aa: CATSDLMDNRGLGLKLFF
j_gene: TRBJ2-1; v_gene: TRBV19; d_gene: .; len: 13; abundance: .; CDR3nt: TGTGCCAGTATGGTTCGCGACAACAATGAGCAGTTCTTC; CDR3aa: CASMVRDNNEQFF
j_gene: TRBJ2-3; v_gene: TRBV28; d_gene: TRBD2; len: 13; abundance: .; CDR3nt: TGTGCCAGCAGTCGGGAGGTCACAGATACGCAGTATTTT; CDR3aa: CASSREVTDTQYF
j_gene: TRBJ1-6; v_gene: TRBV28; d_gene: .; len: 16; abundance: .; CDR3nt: TGTGCCAGCAGTCCGGACAGACGACCAAATAATTCACCCCTCCACTTT; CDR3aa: CASSPDRRPNNSPLHF
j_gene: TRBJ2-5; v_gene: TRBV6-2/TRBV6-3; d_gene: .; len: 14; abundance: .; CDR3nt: TGTGCCAGCAGTTACTCGAATCGGCAAGAGACCCAGTACTTC; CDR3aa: CASSYSNRQETQYF
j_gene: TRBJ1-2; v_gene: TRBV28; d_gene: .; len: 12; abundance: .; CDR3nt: TGTGCCAGCAGTACCCATTGGGGGGGCTACACCTTC; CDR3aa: CASSTHWGGYTF
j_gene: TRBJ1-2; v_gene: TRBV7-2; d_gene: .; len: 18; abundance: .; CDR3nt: TGTGCCAGCAGCTTACATGGGGGACTCCGGGGGGAATTCGATGGCTACACCTTC; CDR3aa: CASSLHGGLRGEFDGYTF
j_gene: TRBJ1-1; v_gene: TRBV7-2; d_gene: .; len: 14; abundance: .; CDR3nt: TGTGCCAGCAGCGCACCGGGACGACTCGGGGAAGCTTTCTTT; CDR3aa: CASSAPGRLGEAFF
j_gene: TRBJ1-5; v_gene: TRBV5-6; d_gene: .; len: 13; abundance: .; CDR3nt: TGTGCCAGCAGTACAGGGAGGGTTCAGCCCCAGCATTTT; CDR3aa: CASSTGRVQPQHF
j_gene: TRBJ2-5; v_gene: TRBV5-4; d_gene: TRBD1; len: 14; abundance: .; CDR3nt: TGTGCCAGCACCTCACAGGGGGCGAAAGAGACCCAGTACTTC; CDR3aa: CASTSQGAKETQYF
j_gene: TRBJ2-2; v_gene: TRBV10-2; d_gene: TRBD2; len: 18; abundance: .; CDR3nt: TGCGCCAGCAGTGAGTCCCTAGCGGGGCCCCAGAACACCGGGGAGCTGTTTTTT; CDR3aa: CASSESLAGPQNTGELFF
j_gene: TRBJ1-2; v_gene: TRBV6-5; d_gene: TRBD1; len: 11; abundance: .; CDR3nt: TGTGCCAGCAGGACAGGGGACGGCTACACCTTC; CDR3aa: CASRTGDGYTF
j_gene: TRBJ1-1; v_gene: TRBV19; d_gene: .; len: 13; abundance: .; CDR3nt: TGTGCCAGTCAGAGGGCGTGGACCACTGAAGCTTTCTTT; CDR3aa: CASQRAWTTEAFF
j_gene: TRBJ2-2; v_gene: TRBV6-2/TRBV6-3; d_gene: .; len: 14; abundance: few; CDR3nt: TGTGCCAGCAGTTCCTTCGGGAGCTACGGGGAGCTGTTTTTT; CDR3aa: CASSSFGSYGELFF
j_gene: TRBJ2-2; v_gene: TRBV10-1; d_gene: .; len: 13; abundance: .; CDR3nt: TGCGCCAGCAGGCCTGGGTCGTCCGGGGAGCTGTTTTTT; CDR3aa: CASRPGSSGELFF
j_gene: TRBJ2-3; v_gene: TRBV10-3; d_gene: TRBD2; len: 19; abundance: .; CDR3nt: TGTGCCATCAGAGACGTAGCGGGGGGGATTTCCACGAGCACAGATACGCAGTATTTT; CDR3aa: CAIRDVAGGISTSTDTQYF
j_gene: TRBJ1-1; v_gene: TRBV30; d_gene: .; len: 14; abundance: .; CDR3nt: TGTGCCTGGAGTGTGCATTTGGCCGACACTGAAGCTTTCTTT; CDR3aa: CAWSVHLADTEAFF
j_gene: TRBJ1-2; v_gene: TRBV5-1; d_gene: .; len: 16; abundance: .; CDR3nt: TGCGCCAGCAGCCCTCCCGCGGCCGCAGGGGCCTATGGCTACACCTTC; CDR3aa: CASSPPAAAGAYGYTF
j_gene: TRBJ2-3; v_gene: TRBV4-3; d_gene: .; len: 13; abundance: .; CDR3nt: TGCGCCAGCAGCCAAGAGGGGACAGATACGCAGTATTTT; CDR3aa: CASSQEGTDTQYF
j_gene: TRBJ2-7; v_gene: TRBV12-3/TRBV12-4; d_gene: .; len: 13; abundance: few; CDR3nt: TGTGCCAGCAGCCTTGAAGCATGGGGCGAGCAGTACTTC; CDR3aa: CASSLEAWGEQYF
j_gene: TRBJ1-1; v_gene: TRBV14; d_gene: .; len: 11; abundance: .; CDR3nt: TGTGCCAGCAGCCAGATAACTGAAGCTTTCTTT; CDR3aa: CASSQITEAFF
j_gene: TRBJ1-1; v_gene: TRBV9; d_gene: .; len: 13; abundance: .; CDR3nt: TGTGCCAGCAGCGCCGGGACGGGCACTGAAGCTTTCTTT; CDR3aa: CASSAGTGTEAFF
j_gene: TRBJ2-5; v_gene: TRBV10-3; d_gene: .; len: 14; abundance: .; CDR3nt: TGTGCCATCAGTGATACTAGTGGTCTAGAGACCCAGTACTTC; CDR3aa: CAISDTSGLETQYF
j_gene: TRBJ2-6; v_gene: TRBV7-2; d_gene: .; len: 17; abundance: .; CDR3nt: TGTGCCAGCAGCTCCCGCCGATCTGGGTCTGGGGCCAACGTCCTGACTTTC; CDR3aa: CASSSRRSGSGANVLTF
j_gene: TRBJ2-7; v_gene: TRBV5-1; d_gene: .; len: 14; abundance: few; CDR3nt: TGCGCCAGCAGCTTGGTGGACAACGGGGACGAGCAGTACTTC; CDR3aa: CASSLVDNGDEQYF
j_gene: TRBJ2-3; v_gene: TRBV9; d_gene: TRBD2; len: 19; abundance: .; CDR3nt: TGTGCCAGCAGCACGGGCGGTCACTCGGCGGGGGGGAGCACAGATACGCAGTATTTT; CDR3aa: CASSTGGHSAGGSTDTQYF
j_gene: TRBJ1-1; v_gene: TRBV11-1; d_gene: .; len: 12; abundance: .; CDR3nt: TGTGCCAGCAGCTCATCCGGGGGGGGAGCTTTCTTT; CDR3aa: CASSSSGGGAFF
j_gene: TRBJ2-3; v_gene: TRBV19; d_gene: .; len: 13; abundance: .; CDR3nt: TGTGCCAGTAGTGACGCTGCCACAGATACGCAGTATTTT; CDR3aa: CASSDAATDTQYF
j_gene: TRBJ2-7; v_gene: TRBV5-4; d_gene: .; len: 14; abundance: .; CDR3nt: TGTGCCAGCAGCTTGGTAGACAGCCCCTACGAGCAGTACTTC; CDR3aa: CASSLVDSPYEQYF
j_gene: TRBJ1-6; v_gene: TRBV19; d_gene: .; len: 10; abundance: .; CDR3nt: TGTGCCAGTGGGGATTCACCCCTCCACTTT; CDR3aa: CASGDSPLHF